This T cell receptor beta chain appears in the sequencing data of a study of shared clonotypes between healthy human individuals. Donation came from healthy HIV-negative adults that had no recent acute infections or vaccinations. Using immunoSEQ multiplex PCR, the repertoire was profiled, and TCRdb retains in-frame clones only, with some absent. Of 2 million to 2.5 million clones in the sample, roughly 92% were seen once. V dropped 0 bases and J dropped 3 bases, with 15 bases sitting between them. The CDR3 runs 15 residues. The germline gives CDR1 GTSNPN, CDR2 SVGIG (reference sequence). The V and J genes are TRBV30 and TRBJ2-7, with D perhaps TRBD2 (6 bases). This clonotype originated in a man younger than 30 in good health. Some clones in this sample may be carry-over from other donors' samples. Sequencing was done on a sample of naive CD4+ T cells from PBMCs. Subset meaning: CD45RA+ positively selected. The CDR3 sequence: CAWSVQGGTFYEQYF. The CDR3 coding sequence is TGTGCCTGGAGTGTACAAGGTGGGACTTTCTACGAGCAGTACTTC.